This T cell receptor beta chain was found in a study of blood T cell repertoires in COVID-19. At the level of the study: Sample material is recorded as cDNA or gDNA derived from T cells, B-cell-depleted T cells, or PBMCs.

Enrollees, roughly 18 to 90 years old, lived in about two dozen US areas. Participant-reported clinical history was the basis for cohort assignment. Trimming left V 0 bases short and J 4 bases short, with 13 bases between. The CDR3 runs to 15 residues. Germline V gene lookup returns CDR1 SGHRS and CDR2 YFSETQ. Per the authors' pipeline: It was from reference gene primer amplification that nucleated cell counts were estimated. This table comes from immunoSEQ multiplex PCR, and its TCRdb copy is limited to in-frame clones, with some not included. V and J calls and clone size are those listed in that table; D and trimming were worked out from the DNA. The sample records about 350,000 clones, more than 70% being singletons.

The rearrangement joins TRBV5-1 to TRBJ1-2; D is unresolved. Sequencing was carried out using PBMCs or T cells enriched from blood (not recorded which). The TCR comes from a woman in her thirties who had been exposed to COVID-19. In DNA form, the CDR3 reads TGCGCCAGCAGCTTGGATTCTGCGGGATTCTATGGCTACACCTTC. This codes for CASSLDSAGFYGYTF.